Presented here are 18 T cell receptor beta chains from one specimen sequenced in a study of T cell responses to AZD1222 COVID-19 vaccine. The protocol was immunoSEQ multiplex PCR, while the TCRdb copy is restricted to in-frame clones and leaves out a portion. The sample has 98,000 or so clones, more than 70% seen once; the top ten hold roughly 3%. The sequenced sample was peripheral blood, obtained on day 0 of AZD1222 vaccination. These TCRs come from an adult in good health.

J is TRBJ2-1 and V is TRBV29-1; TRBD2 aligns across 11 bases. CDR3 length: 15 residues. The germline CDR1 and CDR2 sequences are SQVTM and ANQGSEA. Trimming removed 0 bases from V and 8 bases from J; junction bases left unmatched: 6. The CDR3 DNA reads TGCAGCGTTGAAGACCTAGCGGGGGGCCGTGATGAGCAGTTCTTC. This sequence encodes CSVEDLAGGRDEQFF.

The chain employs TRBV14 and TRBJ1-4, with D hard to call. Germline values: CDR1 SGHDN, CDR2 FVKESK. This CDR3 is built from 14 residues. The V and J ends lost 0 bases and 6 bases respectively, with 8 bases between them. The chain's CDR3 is CASSQEVRYEKLFF. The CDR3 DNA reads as TGTGCCAGCAGCCAAGAAGTGCGGTATGAAAAACTGTTTTTT.

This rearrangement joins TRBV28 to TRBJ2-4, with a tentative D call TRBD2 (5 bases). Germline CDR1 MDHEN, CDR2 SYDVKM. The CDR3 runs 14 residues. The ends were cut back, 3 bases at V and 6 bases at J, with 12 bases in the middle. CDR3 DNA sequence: TGTGCCAGCAGTTTCCAACTAGGACGAAACATTCAGTACTTC. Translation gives CASSFQLGRNIQYF.

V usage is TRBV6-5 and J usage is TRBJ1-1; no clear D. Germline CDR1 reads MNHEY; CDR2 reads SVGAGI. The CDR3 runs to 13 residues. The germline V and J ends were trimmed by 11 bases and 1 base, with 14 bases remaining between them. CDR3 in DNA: TGTGCCGGGGTAAAGGAGGGGAACACTGAAGCTTTCTTT. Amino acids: CAGVKEGNTEAFF.

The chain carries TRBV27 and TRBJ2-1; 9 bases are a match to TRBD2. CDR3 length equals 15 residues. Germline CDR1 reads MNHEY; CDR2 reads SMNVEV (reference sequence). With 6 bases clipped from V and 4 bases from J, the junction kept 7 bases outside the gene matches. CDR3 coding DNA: TGTGCCAGCAGGGAGAGCGGGGGGATGTACAATGAGCAGTTCTTC. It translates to CASRESGGMYNEQFF.

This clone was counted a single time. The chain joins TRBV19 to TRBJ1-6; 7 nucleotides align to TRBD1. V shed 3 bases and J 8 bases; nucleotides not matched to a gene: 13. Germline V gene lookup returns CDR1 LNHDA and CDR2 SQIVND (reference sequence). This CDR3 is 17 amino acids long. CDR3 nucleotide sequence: TGTGCCAGTAGTATGACCCCCGACAGGGCGAGAGATTCACCCCTCCACTTT. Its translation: CASSMTPDRARDSPLHF.

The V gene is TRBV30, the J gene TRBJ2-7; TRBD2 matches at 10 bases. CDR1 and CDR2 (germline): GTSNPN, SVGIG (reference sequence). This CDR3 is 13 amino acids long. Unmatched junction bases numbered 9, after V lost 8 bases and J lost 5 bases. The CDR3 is CARRLAGGNEQYF. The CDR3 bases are TGTGCCCGAAGACTAGCGGGTGGTAACGAGCAGTACTTC.

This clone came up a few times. The CDR3 here is CASSAGGGHYEQYF. CDR3 sequence (DNA): TGTGCCAGCAGTGCCGGTGGGGGGCACTACGAGCAGTACTTC. V gene TRBV9 combines with J gene TRBJ2-7; either TRBD1 or TRBD2 may fit D (6 bases each). Deletions cut 5 bases from V and 3 bases from J, with 15 bases between. CDR3 length: 14 residues. In germline, CDR1 is SGDLS, CDR2 YYNGEE.

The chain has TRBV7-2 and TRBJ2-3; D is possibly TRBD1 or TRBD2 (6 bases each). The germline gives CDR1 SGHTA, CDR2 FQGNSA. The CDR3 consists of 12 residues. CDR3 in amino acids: CATGATTDTQYF. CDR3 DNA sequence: TGTGCTACGGGGGCGACGACAGATACGCAGTATTTT.

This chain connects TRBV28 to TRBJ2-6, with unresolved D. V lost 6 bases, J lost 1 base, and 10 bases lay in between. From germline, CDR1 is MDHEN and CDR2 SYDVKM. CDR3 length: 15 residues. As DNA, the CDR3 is TGTGCCAGCAGCACCCCCGGGTCTGGGGCCAACGTCCTGACTTTC. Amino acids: CASSTPGSGANVLTF.

CDR3 nucleotides: TGTGCCAGCAGCCCAGGGATTTCCTATGGCTACACCTTC. Protein product: CASSPGISYGYTF. V is TRBV7-3 and J is TRBJ1-2, with TRBD1 as a possible D gene (5 bases). The CDR3 covers 13 residues. The V end lost 5 bases, the J end lost 4 bases, and 11 bases lay between the germline ends. Germline V CDR1 and CDR2: SGHTA, FQGTGA. The variable domain in full, with the rest retrieved from reference TRBV7-3 and TRBJ1-2, is GAGVSQTPSNKVTEKGKYVELRCDPISGHTALYWYRQSLGQGPEFLIYFQGTGAADDSGLPNDRFFAVRPEGSVSTLKIQRTERGDSAVYLCASSPGISYGYTFGSGTRLTVV.

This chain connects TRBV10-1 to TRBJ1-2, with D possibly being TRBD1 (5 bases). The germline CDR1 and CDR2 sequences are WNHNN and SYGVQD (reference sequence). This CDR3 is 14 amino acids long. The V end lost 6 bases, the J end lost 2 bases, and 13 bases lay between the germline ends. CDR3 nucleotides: TGCGCCAGCAGACCCGACGGGGGGAACTATGGCTACACCTTC. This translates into CASRPDGGNYGYTF.

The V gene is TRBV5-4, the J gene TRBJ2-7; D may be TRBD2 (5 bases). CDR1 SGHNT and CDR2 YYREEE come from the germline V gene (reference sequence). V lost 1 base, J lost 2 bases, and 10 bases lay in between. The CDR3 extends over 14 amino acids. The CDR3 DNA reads TGTGCCAGCAGCTTGCAAGCGGCCCCCTACGAGCAGTACTTC. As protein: CASSLQAAPYEQYF.

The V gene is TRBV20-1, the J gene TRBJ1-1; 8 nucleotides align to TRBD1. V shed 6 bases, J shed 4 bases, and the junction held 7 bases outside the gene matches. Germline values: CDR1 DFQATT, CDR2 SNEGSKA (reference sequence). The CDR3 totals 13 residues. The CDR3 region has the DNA TGCAGTGCCAGTGACAGGGGTATCACTGAAGCTTTCTTT. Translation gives CSASDRGITEAFF.

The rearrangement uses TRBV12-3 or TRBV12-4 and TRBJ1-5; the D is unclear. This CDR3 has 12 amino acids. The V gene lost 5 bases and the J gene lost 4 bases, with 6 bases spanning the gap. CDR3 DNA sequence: TGTGCCAGCAGTCCATCGAATCAGCCCCAGCATTTT. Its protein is CASSPSNQPQHF.

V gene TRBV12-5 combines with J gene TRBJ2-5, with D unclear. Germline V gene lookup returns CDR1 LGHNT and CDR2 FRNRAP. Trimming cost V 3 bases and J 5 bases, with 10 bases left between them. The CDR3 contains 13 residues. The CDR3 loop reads CASGFDGLETQYF. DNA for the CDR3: TGTGCTAGTGGTTTTGATGGTTTGGAGACCCAGTACTTC.

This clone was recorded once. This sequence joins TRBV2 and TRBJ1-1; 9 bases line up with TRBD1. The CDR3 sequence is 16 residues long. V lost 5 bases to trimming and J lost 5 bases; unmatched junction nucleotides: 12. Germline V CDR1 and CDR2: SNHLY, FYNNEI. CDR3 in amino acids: CASSLGRTGDGTEAFF. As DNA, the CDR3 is TGTGCCAGCAGTTTAGGTCGGACAGGGGATGGGACTGAAGCTTTCTTT.

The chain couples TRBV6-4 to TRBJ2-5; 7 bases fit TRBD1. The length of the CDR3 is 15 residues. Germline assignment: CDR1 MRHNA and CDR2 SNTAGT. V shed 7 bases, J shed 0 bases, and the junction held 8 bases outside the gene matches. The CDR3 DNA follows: TGTGCCAGCACCCCGGGACAGCGAAACCAAGAGACCCAGTACTTC. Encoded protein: CASTPGQRNQETQYF.